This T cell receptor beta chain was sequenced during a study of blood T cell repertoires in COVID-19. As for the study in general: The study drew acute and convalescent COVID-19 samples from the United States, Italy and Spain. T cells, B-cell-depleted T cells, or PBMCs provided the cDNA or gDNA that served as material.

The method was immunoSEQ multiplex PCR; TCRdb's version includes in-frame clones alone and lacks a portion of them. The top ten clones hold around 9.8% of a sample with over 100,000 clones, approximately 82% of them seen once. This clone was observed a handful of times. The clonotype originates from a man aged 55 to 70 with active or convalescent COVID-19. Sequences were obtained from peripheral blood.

In DNA form, the CDR3 reads TGCGCCAGCAGCCCAGGTCTCTTGCGCCCCCCGAACACTGAAGCTTTCTTT. Encoded protein: CASSPGLLRPPNTEAFF. The V call is TRBV5-1, the J call TRBJ1-1; D not certain. Germline V gives CDR1 SGHRS, CDR2 YFSETQ. V lost 4 bases to trimming and J lost 1 base, with 20 bases between them. The CDR3 spans 17 residues. The entire variable domain, with the rest obtained from reference TRBV5-1 and TRBJ1-1, is as follows: KAGVTQTPRYLIKTRGQQVTLSCSPISGHRSVSWYQQTPGQGLQFLFEYFSETQRNKGNFPGRFSGRQFSNSRSEMNVSTLELGDSALYLCASSPGLLRPPNTEAFFGQGTRLTVV.